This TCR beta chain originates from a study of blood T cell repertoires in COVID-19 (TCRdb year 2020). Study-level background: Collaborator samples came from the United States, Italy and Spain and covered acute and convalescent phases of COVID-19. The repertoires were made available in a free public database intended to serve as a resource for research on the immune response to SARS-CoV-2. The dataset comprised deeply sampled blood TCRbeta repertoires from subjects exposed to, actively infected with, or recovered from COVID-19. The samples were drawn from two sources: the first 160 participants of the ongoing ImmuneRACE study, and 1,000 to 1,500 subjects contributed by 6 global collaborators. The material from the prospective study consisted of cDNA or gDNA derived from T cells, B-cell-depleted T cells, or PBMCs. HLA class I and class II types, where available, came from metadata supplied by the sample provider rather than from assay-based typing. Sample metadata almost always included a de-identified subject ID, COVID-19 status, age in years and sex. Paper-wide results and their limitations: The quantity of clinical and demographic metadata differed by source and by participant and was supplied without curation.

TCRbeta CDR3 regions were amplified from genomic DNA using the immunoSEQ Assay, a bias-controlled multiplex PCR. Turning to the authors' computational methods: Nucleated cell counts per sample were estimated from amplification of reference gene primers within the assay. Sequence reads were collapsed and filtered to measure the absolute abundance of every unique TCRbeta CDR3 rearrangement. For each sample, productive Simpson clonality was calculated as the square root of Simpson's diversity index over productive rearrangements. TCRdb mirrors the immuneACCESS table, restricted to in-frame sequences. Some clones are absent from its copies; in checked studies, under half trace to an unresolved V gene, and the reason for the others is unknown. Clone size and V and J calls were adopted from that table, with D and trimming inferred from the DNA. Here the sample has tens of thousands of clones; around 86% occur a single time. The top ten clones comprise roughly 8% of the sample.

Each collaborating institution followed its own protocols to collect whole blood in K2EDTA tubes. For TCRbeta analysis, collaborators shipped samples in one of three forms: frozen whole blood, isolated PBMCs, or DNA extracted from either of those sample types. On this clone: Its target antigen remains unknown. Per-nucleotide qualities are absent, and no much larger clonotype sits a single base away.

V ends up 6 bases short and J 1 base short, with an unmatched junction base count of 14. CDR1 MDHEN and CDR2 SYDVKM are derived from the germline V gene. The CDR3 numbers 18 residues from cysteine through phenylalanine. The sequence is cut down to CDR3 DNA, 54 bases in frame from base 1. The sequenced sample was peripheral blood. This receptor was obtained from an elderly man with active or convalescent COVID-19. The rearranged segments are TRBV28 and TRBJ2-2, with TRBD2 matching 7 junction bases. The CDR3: CASSPPSGGSRNTGELFF. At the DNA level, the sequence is TGTGCCAGCAGCCCCCCCAGTGGCGGGAGCAGGAACACCGGGGAGCTGTTTTTT.